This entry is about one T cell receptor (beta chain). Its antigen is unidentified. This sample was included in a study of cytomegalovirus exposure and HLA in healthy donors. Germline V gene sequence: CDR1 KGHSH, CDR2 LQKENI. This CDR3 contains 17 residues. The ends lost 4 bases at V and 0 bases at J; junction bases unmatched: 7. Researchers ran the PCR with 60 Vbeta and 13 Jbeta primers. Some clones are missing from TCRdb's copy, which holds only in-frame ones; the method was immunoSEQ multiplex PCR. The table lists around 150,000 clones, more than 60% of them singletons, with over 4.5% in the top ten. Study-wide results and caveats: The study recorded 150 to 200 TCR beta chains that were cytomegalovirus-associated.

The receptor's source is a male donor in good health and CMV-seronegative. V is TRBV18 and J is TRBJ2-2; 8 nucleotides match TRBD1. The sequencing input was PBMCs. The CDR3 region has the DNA TGTGCCAGCTCACACAGCGAACAGGGGGCGAACACCGGGGAGCTGTTTTTT. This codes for CASSHSEQGANTGELFF.